This T cell receptor (beta chain) is drawn from a study of shared T cell receptors in the human thymus. Germline V gives CDR1 MNHEY, CDR2 SVGAGI. The CDR3 spans 13 residues. V dropped 8 bases and J dropped 5; count of bases not matched to a gene: 8. Here immunoSEQ multiplex PCR was the method, and the copy in TCRdb shows in-frame clones only, minus some. Among 500,000 to 550,000 clones, about four fifths were seen once, and the ten largest hold more than 0.01%. These data were also filed under a second study, of human thymus T cells. From that paper: Donors were healthy Finnish infants having corrective surgery for congenital heart defects. Corrective heart surgery yielded the resections from which the thymus tissue came. Among thymic and blood repertoires, usage of V and J genes appeared biased. Among unrelated individuals, related research reported thymic repertoires that overlapped highly.

The chain recombines TRBV6-5 with TRBJ2-7, with TRBD2 identical over 8 bases. The material sequenced was thymocytes. The clonotype comes from a boy under two years old with a congenital heart defect. As DNA, the CDR3 is TGTGCCAGCCGCGCCCGGGGGGGGAACGAGCAGTACTTC. Its translation is CASRARGGNEQYF.